The 30 T cell receptor beta chains given below trace back to one sample, sequenced in a study of blood T cell repertoires in COVID-19. The table came from immunoSEQ multiplex PCR; TCRdb's copy has only in-frame clones and leaves some out. The table shows 95,000 to 150,000 clones, with about 82% occurring only once. The sequenced material came from peripheral blood. These receptors all stem from a human donor in a cohort sampled during active COVID-19.

This chain links TRBV7-3 with TRBJ2-1, with 12 nucleotides matching TRBD2. The V and J ends lost 1 base and 7 bases, in that order; junction bases with no gene match: 5. CDR1 and CDR2 (germline): SGHTA, FQGTGA. CDR3 size: 16 residues. CDR3 sequence: CASSLRLAGEGNEQFF. CDR3 nucleotide sequence: TGTGCCAGCAGCTTAAGACTAGCGGGAGAGGGTAATGAGCAGTTCTTC.

This clone was recorded only once. The chain is built from TRBV9 and TRBJ2-7; D possibly corresponds to TRBD2 (6 bases). CDR1 is SGDLS, CDR2 YYNGEE, per germline. The CDR3 is made up of 15 amino acids. V was pared by 0 bases and J by 1 base, with 11 bases between. The CDR3 loop is CASSVGGGRSYEQYF. The DNA for the CDR3 is TGTGCCAGCAGCGTAGGTGGAGGGCGGTCCTACGAGCAGTACTTC.

V usage is TRBV5-1 and J usage is TRBJ1-1; unclear D gene. This CDR3 contains 13 residues. The germline V and J ends were trimmed by 0 bases and 3 bases, with 6 bases remaining between them. Germline V gene data show CDR1 as SGHRS and CDR2 as YFSETQ. CDR3 nucleotide sequence: TGCGCCAGCAGCTTGGAAGCCTACACTGAAGCTTTCTTT. This codes for CASSLEAYTEAFF.

This sequence joins TRBV13 and TRBJ2-4; D unclear. The ends were cut back, 1 base at V and 0 bases at J, with 7 bases in the middle. This CDR3 has 15 residues. The germline V gene encodes CDR1 PRHDT and CDR2 FYEKMQ (reference sequence). The CDR3 is CASSLDSLAKNIQYF. The CDR3 region has the DNA TGTGCCAGCAGCTTAGACTCCTTAGCCAAAAACATTCAGTACTTC. Variable domain in full (rest from reference TRBV13 and TRBJ2-4): AAGVIQSPRHLIKEKRETATLKCYPIPRHDTVYWYQQGPGQDPQFLISFYEKMQSDKGSIPDRFSAQQFSDYHSELNMSSLELGDSALYFCASSLDSLAKNIQYFGAGTRLSVL.

J is TRBJ2-7 and V is TRBV9; 7 bases fit TRBD2. The germline CDR1 and CDR2 sequences are SGDLS and YYNGEE. The J segment lost 1 base and the V segment lost 3 bases, leaving 7 bases of the junction unmatched. The CDR3 is 15 residues long. CDR3 loop: CASSAESAGSYEQYF. For the CDR3, the DNA is TGTGCCAGCAGCGCCGAGTCAGCGGGGTCCTACGAGCAGTACTTC. The full variable domain, completed using reference TRBV9 and TRBJ2-7, is DSGVTQTPKHLITATGQRVTLRCSPRSGDLSVYWYQQSLDQGLQFLIQYYNGEERAKGNILERFSAQQFPDLHSELNLSSLELGDSALYFCASSAESAGSYEQYFGPGTRLTVT.

This clone was detected only a few times. V usage is TRBV27 and J usage is TRBJ1-5; TRBD1 might be the D (6 bases). V was pared by 5 bases and J by 6 bases, with 14 bases between. Germline lookup yields CDR1 MNHEY and CDR2 SMNVEV (reference sequence). CDR3 length equals 14 residues. The CDR3 region has the DNA TGTGCCAGCAGTAACAGGGTATTCGGTCAGCCCCAGCATTTT. The encoded protein is CASSNRVFGQPQHF.

The rearrangement links TRBV19 to TRBJ1-2, with 8 bases matching TRBD1. Trimming removed 1 base from V and 3 bases from J; junction bases left unmatched: 4. The germline V gene encodes CDR1 LNHDA and CDR2 SQIVND (reference sequence). The CDR3 runs to 15 residues. The CDR3 sequence: CASSIAGGSDYGYTF. The CDR3 DNA is TGTGCCAGTAGTATAGCAGGGGGCTCTGACTATGGCTACACCTTC.

The V gene is TRBV6-5, the J gene TRBJ2-2; 13 bases agree with TRBD2. J lost 6 bases, V lost 6 bases, and 4 bases had no gene match. CDR3 length: 15 amino acids. Germline loops: CDR1 MNHEY, CDR2 SVGAGI. CDR3 region: CASRWTSGSSGELFF. DNA of the CDR3: TGTGCCAGCAGGTGGACTAGCGGGAGTTCCGGGGAGCTGTTTTTT.

This clone was observed a few times. The chain has TRBV4-1 and TRBJ1-1; D perhaps matches TRBD1 (6 bases). Deletions cut 1 base from V and 1 base from J, with 16 bases between. The germline V gene has CDR1 MGHRA and CDR2 YSYEKL. The CDR3 totals 17 residues. For the CDR3, the DNA is TGCGCCAGCAGCCAAGCGACCTCACAGGGACCGAACACTGAAGCTTTCTTT. The encoded protein is CASSQATSQGPNTEAFF.

The CDR3 protein is CASSTAGNTEAFF. CDR3 nucleotides: TGTGCCAGCTCAACGGCAGGGAACACTGAAGCTTTCTTT. The chain combines TRBV18 with TRBJ1-1; D is uncertain. The CDR3 extends over 13 amino acids. CDR1 and CDR2 (germline): KGHSH, LQKENI. V was trimmed by 5 bases and J by 1 base, leaving 8 bases between them. Full variable domain (outside the CDR3, taken from reference TRBV18 and TRBJ1-1): NAGVMQNPRHLVRRRGQEARLRCSPMKGHSHVYWYRQLPEEGLKFMVYLQKENIIDESGMPKERFSAEFPKEGPSILRIQQVVRGDSAAYFCASSTAGNTEAFFGQGTRLTVV.

V usage is TRBV18 and J usage is TRBJ1-6; no clear D gene. V was cut by 4 bases and J by 5 bases, with 9 bases left in between. CDR1 is KGHSH and CDR2 is LQKENI in the germline V gene. The CDR3 contains 14 residues. The CDR3 bases are TGTGCCAGCTCACGTGACAAAAATAATTCACCCCTCCACTTT. Translation gives CASSRDKNNSPLHF.

The V and J genes are TRBV10-2 and TRBJ1-6, with TRBD1 matching 8 bases. The CDR3 is 13 residues long. With V trimmed by 5 bases and J by 10 bases, 4 bases remained unmatched. Germline V CDR1 and CDR2: WSHSY, SAAADI. The CDR3 is CASSTGGGSPLHF. CDR3 coding DNA: TGCGCCAGCAGTACAGGGGGAGGATCACCCCTCCACTTT.

The gene calls are TRBV7-9 and TRBJ1-1; D call uncertain. Trimming shortened V by 7 bases and J by 4 bases, and 7 bases separated the two germline ends. This CDR3 is built from 11 residues. CDR1 and CDR2 (germline): SEHNR, FQNEAQ (reference sequence). The CDR3 DNA follows: TGTGCCAGCAACGCGGGCACTGAAGCTTTCTTT. Translated, it gives CASNAGTEAFF.

The chain combines TRBV6-2 or TRBV6-3 with TRBJ2-2; 10 positions agree with TRBD2. Looked up from germline, CDR1 is MNHEY and CDR2 is SVGEGT. V lost 2 bases and J lost 2; bases outside the gene matches: 11. The CDR3 has 19 amino acids. CDR3 DNA sequence: TGTGCCAGCAGTTACGCCATGCCTAGCGGGAGCCCAAACACCGGGGAGCTGTTTTTT. Its protein product is CASSYAMPSGSPNTGELFF.

J is TRBJ1-5 and V is TRBV6-2 or TRBV6-3; perhaps TRBD1 as D (5 bases). The V gene lost 4 bases and the J gene lost 2 bases, with 12 bases spanning the gap. CDR3 length: 15 amino acids. Germline loops: CDR1 MNHEY, CDR2 SVGEGT. This CDR3 reads CASSSAGSRNQPQHF. Here the CDR3 DNA reads TGTGCCAGCAGTTCAGCAGGGTCTCGCAATCAGCCCCAGCATTTT.

This clone was counted a few times. V is TRBV27 and J is TRBJ1-5; perhaps TRBD1 as D (5 bases). CDR1 is MNHEY and CDR2 is SMNVEV in the germline V gene (reference sequence). V lost 0 bases, J lost 6 bases, and 6 bases lay in between. CDR3 length: 13 residues. The DNA of the CDR3 is TGTGCCAGCAGTTTATCAGACAGTCAGCCCCAGCATTTT. Protein sequence: CASSLSDSQPQHF.

V gene TRBV18 combines with J gene TRBJ2-3, with 8 bases identical to TRBD2. CDR1 is KGHSH and CDR2 is LQKENI in the germline V gene. The CDR3 covers 15 residues. The trim removed 3 bases at V and 2 bases at J, leaving 4 bases unmatched. The CDR3 DNA sequence: TGTGCCAGCTCACCTGTAGCGGGGACCACAGATACGCAGTATTTT. Protein: CASSPVAGTTDTQYF.

This clone was detected only once. This rearrangement joins TRBV6-5 to TRBJ2-7; 14 bases map to TRBD2. The trim removed 6 bases at V and 3 bases at J, leaving 4 bases unmatched. Germline V CDR1 and CDR2: MNHEY, SVGAGI. This CDR3 contains 15 residues. The chain's CDR3 is CASSAGTSGGYEQYF. In DNA form, the CDR3 reads TGTGCCAGCAGCGCTGGGACTAGCGGGGGCTACGAGCAGTACTTC.

This sequence joins TRBV7-2 and TRBJ2-7; D is possibly TRBD1 (6 bases). V gave up 1 base and J gave up 4 bases, with 14 bases separating them. The CDR3 sequence is 15 residues long. Germline V gene sequence: CDR1 SGHTA, CDR2 FQGNSA. The CDR3 region is CASSLGSGQQYEQYF. CDR3 nucleotide sequence: TGTGCCAGCAGCTTAGGTTCGGGACAACAGTACGAGCAGTACTTC.

The chain couples TRBV28 to TRBJ1-2; D is unclear. Germline V gene sequence: CDR1 MDHEN, CDR2 SYDVKM. The V and J ends lost 6 bases and 4 bases respectively, with 6 bases between them. This CDR3 has 11 residues. The CDR3 DNA is TGTGCCAGCAGACAGCCCTATGGCTACACCTTC. Its translation is CASRQPYGYTF.

This chain connects TRBV4-3 to TRBJ2-1, with D unresolved. There are 14 residues in the CDR3. Deletions cut 2 bases from V and 1 base from J, with 6 bases between. The germline CDR1 and CDR2 sequences are LGHNA and YSLEER. CDR3 residues: CASSQWASYNEQFF. The CDR3 DNA reads TGCGCCAGCAGCCAATGGGCGTCCTACAATGAGCAGTTCTTC.

The J gene is TRBJ2-7, the V gene TRBV10-1; TRBD2 agrees at 13 bases. This CDR3 has 16 residues. The germline gives CDR1 WNHNN, CDR2 SYGVQD (reference sequence). The ends lost 2 bases at V and 5 bases at J; junction bases unmatched: 6. CDR3 coding DNA: TGCGCCAGCAGTGAGGCTGGGACTAGCGGGATCCACGAGCAGTACTTC. It codes for CASSEAGTSGIHEQYF.

V and J are TRBV28 and TRBJ2-1, with 7 bases that match TRBD2. Germline V gene data show CDR1 as MDHEN and CDR2 as SYDVKM. This CDR3 comprises 11 residues. J was trimmed by 7 bases and V by 6 bases; bases with no gene match: 0. The CDR3 loop reads CASSGGNEQFF. The CDR3 nucleotides read TGTGCCAGCAGCGGGGGGAATGAGCAGTTCTTC.

This chain uses TRBV30 with TRBJ2-6, with TRBD1 identical over 9 bases. Germline lookup yields CDR1 GTSNPN and CDR2 SVGIG (reference sequence). This CDR3 spans 13 amino acids. Trimming at V came to 5 bases and at J to 7 bases, leaving 3 bases not matched to a gene. The CDR3 sequence: CAWDRGVANVLTF. The CDR3 DNA follows: TGTGCCTGGGACAGGGGGGTAGCCAACGTCCTGACTTTC.

CDR3 coding DNA: TGTGCCAGCAGTACACAGGGGGCTGGAGAAAAACTGTTTTTT. Amino acid sequence: CASSTQGAGEKLFF. The chain employs TRBV6-6 and TRBJ1-4; TRBD1 matches 9 bases. The CDR3 totals 14 residues. V was pared by 5 bases and J by 8 bases, with 6 bases of the junction left unmatched. CDR1 is MNHNY and CDR2 is SVGAGI in the germline V gene (reference sequence).

This sequence joins TRBV27 and TRBJ1-5; maybe TRBD1 (6 bases). V was clipped by 6 bases and J by 3 bases, with 12 bases between them. Germline CDR1 is MNHEY and CDR2 is SMNVEV (reference sequence). This CDR3 has 14 residues. This CDR3 is CASRIGQNNQPQHF. CDR3 sequence (DNA): TGTGCCAGCAGGATAGGACAGAACAATCAGCCCCAGCATTTT.

The chain has TRBV19 and TRBJ2-7, with TRBD2 identical over 11 bases. CDR1 LNHDA and CDR2 SQIVND come from the germline V gene (reference sequence). V lost 0 bases and J lost 2; bases outside the gene matches: 0. This CDR3 has 15 residues. The CDR3 here is CASSIETSGTYEQYF. DNA for the CDR3: TGTGCCAGTAGTATAGAGACTAGCGGGACCTACGAGCAGTACTTC. Supplemented by reference TRBV19 and TRBJ2-7, the full variable domain reads DGGITQSPKYLFRKEGQNVTLSCEQNLNHDAMYWYRQDPGQGLRLIYYSQIVNDFQKGDIAEGYSVSREKKESFPLTVTSAQKNPTAFYLCASSIETSGTYEQYFGPGTRLTVT.

The chain couples TRBV7-9 to TRBJ1-5; TRBD1 might be the D (6 bases). This CDR3 is built from 13 residues. Trimming removed 5 bases at V and 5 bases at J, with 10 bases between. From germline, CDR1 is SEHNR and CDR2 FQNEAQ (reference sequence). CDR3 DNA: TGTGCCAGCAGCATACAGGGAGATCAGCCCCAGCATTTT. It translates to CASSIQGDQPQHF.

V gene TRBV10-1 combines with J gene TRBJ2-7; the match to TRBD1 covers 11 bases. CDR1 and CDR2 from the germline V gene are WNHNN and SYGVQD (reference sequence). Trimming at V came to 4 bases and at J to 7 bases, leaving 3 bases not matched to a gene. The CDR3 is made up of 13 amino acids. For the CDR3, the DNA is TGCGCCAGCAGTGGGGACAGGGGGGGGGAGCAGTACTTC. Residues: CASSGDRGGEQYF.

The rearrangement links TRBV6-5 to TRBJ2-1, with 8 bases matching TRBD2. V lost 7 bases to trimming and J lost 9 bases; unmatched junction nucleotides: 8. The CDR3 length is 13 residues. In germline, CDR1 is MNHEY, CDR2 SVGAGI. DNA for the CDR3: TGTGCCAGCACCCAAGGACTAGCCGGTGAGCAGTTCTTC. Translated, it gives CASTQGLAGEQFF.